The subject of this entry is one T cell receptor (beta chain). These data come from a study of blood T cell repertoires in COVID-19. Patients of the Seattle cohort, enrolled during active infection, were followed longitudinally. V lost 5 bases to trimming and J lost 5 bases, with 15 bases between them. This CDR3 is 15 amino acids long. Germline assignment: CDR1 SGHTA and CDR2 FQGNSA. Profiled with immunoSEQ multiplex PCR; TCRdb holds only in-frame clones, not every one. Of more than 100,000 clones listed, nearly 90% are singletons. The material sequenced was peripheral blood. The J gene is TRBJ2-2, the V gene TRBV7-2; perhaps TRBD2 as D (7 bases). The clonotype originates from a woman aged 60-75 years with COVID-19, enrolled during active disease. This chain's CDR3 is CASSPGRGWTGELFF. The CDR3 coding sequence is TGTGCCAGCAGCCCGGGGAGGGGGTGGACCGGGGAGCTGTTTTTT.